This record looks at one T cell receptor (beta chain) sequence and its context. This record belongs to a study of technical replicates of blood from several donors. The CDR3 extends over 14 amino acids. The V gene end was trimmed by 5 bases and the J gene end by 3 bases; junction bases not matched to a gene: 3. Germline V gene sequence: CDR1 MNHEY, CDR2 SVGAGI. The table came from immunoSEQ multiplex PCR; TCRdb's copy has only in-frame clones and leaves some out. Here the sample spans 75,000 to 80,000 clones, under 95% being singletons. The sequenced sample consisted of T cells isolated from PBMCs. The TCR comes from a human donor in good health. V gene TRBV6-5 combines with J gene TRBJ2-7; 11 nucleotides match TRBD2. The CDR3 spells CASSGTSGYYEQYF. The CDR3 DNA reads as TGTGCCAGCAGTGGGACTAGCGGATACTACGAGCAGTACTTC.